The TCR beta chain described here comes from a study of esophageal squamous cell carcinoma under preoperative chemotherapy. Broader study findings: After treatment, tumor-infiltrating lymphocytes seemed to come partly from incoming peripheral T cells, not only local changes. Clonal contraction, more than amplification, hit abundant clones after paclitaxel-nedaplatin.

Time point described: after preoperative PTX-NDP chemotherapy. A single record per CDR3 protein comes from TCRdb applying MiXCR to the PCR reads. The sample contains under 13,000 distinct CDR3 sequences, 50% to 70% of which appear only once. Of note for this clonotype: The target antigen is unknown.

Germline CDR1 is MNHNS and CDR2 is SASEGT. This CDR3 is 13 amino acids long. The TCR sequence derives from a human donor with esophageal squamous cell carcinoma. The donor label of this sample is uncertain. The V gene is TRBV6-1, the J gene TRBJ2-5; D is uncertain. The J call may not be correct, given that the DNA end is closer to TRBJ2-1. This sample was taken from a patient given preoperative chemotherapy. In DNA form, the CDR3 reads TGTGCCAGCAGAGTACATGGATACAATGAGCAGTTCTTC. This gives the protein CASRVHGYNEQFF.